The 15 T cell receptor beta chains in this list originate from one sample, sequenced in a study of HIV-infected patients and healthy controls. Roughly three months, about 14 weeks, into antiretroviral therapy, follow-up blood was collected. The repertoire came from unfractionated whole blood and reflected all unsorted peripheral T cells. Around 530 ng RNA was reverse transcribed with alpha and beta constant-region primers. Alpha and beta chain libraries were made separately by chain-specific third strand synthesis with multiplexing indices. TCRdb re-called the 5' RACE reads through MiXCR, storing one row per CDR3 protein. The table has 10,000 to 11,000 distinct CDR3 sequences, roughly 5.6% seen once; the top ten hold 28%. The specimen comprised blood, sampled during antiretroviral therapy. Every receptor here comes from an adult with HIV infection. The donor label of this sample is uncertain.

This clonotype was found many times. V usage is TRBV6-1 and J usage is TRBJ2-1; 9 bases map to TRBD1. Germline values: CDR1 MNHNS, CDR2 SASEGT. The length of the CDR3 is 14 residues. After removal of 6 bases from V and 8 bases from J, the junction contained 8 bases not matched to a gene. CDR3 sequence (DNA): TGTGCCAGCAGGGAGGACAGGGGAATCGATGAGCAGTTCTTC. It translates to CASREDRGIDEQFF.

This clonotype was seen repeatedly, ten times or more. The chain uses TRBV6-5 and TRBJ2-4; tentatively, D is TRBD1 or TRBD2 (5 bases each). This CDR3 has 19 residues. V lost 6 bases to trimming and J lost 3 bases, with 27 bases between them. From germline, CDR1 is MNHEY and CDR2 SVGAGI. The CDR3, as DNA: TGTGCCAGCAGACCTTTCGGGACGGGTTTAAACTTGGGCAAAAACATTCAGTACTTC. This translates into CASRPFGTGLNLGKNIQYF.

In this sample, this clonotype turned up a few times. The chain is built from TRBV29-1 and TRBJ2-5, with D unresolved. The CDR3 length is 12 residues. Trimming shortened V by 4 bases and J by 3 bases, and 9 bases separated the two germline ends. Looked up from germline, CDR1 is SQVTM and CDR2 is ANQGSEA. CDR3 amino acids: CSVAAYEETQYF. The CDR3 DNA is TGCAGCGTTGCGGCGTACGAAGAGACCCAGTACTTC.

The sample holds many counts of this clonotype. The chain combines TRBV27 with TRBJ2-7; 9 bases are shared with TRBD1. The CDR3 extends over 13 amino acids. Trimming removed 5 bases from V and 5 bases from J; junction bases left unmatched: 4. CDR1 and CDR2 from the germline V gene are MNHEY and SMNVEV (reference sequence). This chain's CDR3 is CASSPTGGHEQYF. The CDR3 nucleotides are TGTGCCAGCAGTCCAACAGGGGGCCACGAGCAGTACTTC.

In this sample, this clonotype turned up many times. The V gene is TRBV5-1, the J gene TRBJ2-5; maybe TRBD2 (5 bases). V lost 5 bases, J lost 5 bases, and 10 bases lay in between. Germline V CDR1 and CDR2: SGHRS, YFSETQ. The CDR3 consists of 12 residues. The CDR3 coding sequence is TGCGCCAGCAGACGAGGGAGTGAGACCCAGTACTTC. Encoded protein: CASRRGSETQYF.

This clonotype was recorded many times. This chain links TRBV5-6 with TRBJ1-6; D remains ambiguous. The CDR3 is 15 amino acids. V gave up 0 bases and J gave up 0 bases, with 4 bases separating them. Germline loops: CDR1 SGHDT, CDR2 YYEEEE. The CDR3 is CASSLGSSYNSPLHF. The CDR3 coding sequence is TGTGCCAGCAGCTTGGGGAGCTCCTATAATTCACCCCTCCACTTT.

This clonotype has a count of ten or more. This chain links TRBV19 with TRBJ2-1; perhaps D is TRBD1 or TRBD2 (6 bases each). This CDR3 contains 19 residues. Germline values: CDR1 LNHDA, CDR2 SQIVND (reference sequence). Trimming cost V 4 bases and J 0 bases, with 22 bases left between them. The DNA for the CDR3 is TGTGCCAGTAGTAAGAGGGGGGCCGGGTTAATCAGCTCCTACAATGAGCAGTTCTTC. Its translation is CASSKRGAGLISSYNEQFF.

In its sample, this clonotype was seen many times. This chain uses TRBV7-2 with TRBJ2-3, with a weak D call TRBD2 (5 bases). The V gene lost 1 base and the J gene lost 0 bases, with 8 bases spanning the gap. Per germline, CDR1 SGHTA and CDR2 FQGNSA. CDR3 length equals 15 residues. The CDR3 sequence: CASSLEAASTDTQYF. The CDR3, as DNA: TGTGCCAGCAGCTTAGAAGCGGCAAGCACAGATACGCAGTATTTT.

This clonotype has a count of ten or more. This chain links TRBV7-6 with TRBJ2-7, with 11 bases fitting TRBD2. CDR1 is SGHVS, CDR2 FNYEAQ, per germline. Trimming removed 3 bases from V and 5 bases from J; junction bases left unmatched: 6. The CDR3 consists of 15 residues. This CDR3 is CASSLAGTSGDEQYF. CDR3 DNA sequence: TGTGCCAGCAGCTTGGCCGGGACTAGCGGAGACGAGCAGTACTTC.

This clonotype was recorded many times. The CDR3 bases are TGTGCCAGCAGCTTCAGGGGCGAGGGCACTGAAGCTTTCTTT. Encoded protein: CASSFRGEGTEAFF. The chain is built from TRBV7-8 and TRBJ1-1, with TRBD1 as a possible D gene (6 bases). The CDR3 covers 14 residues. In germline, CDR1 is SGHVS, CDR2 FQNEAQ. Trimming shortened V by 3 bases and J by 4 bases, and 12 bases separated the two germline ends.

This clonotype was seen many times. The chain uses TRBV6-5 and TRBJ2-7; a weak D match, TRBD2 (6 bases). Per the germline V gene, CDR1 is MNHEY and CDR2 is SVGAGI. With 7 bases removed from V and 2 bases from J, the gap between germline ends came to 18 bases. The CDR3 extends over 15 amino acids. As DNA, the CDR3 is TGTGCCAGCAAACCCGGGACTGCGTTCCCCTACGAGCAGTACTTC. It is translated as CASKPGTAFPYEQYF.

This chain joins TRBV7-9 and TRBJ2-3, with TRBD2 matching 15 bases. This CDR3 region has 16 residues. V was clipped by 11 bases and J by 4 bases; unmatched bases: 10. Germline assignment: CDR1 SEHNR and CDR2 FQNEAQ (reference sequence). The chain's CDR3 is CAAGTSGGWRSDTQYF. The CDR3 DNA reads TGTGCCGCCGGGACTAGCGGGGGGTGGAGGTCAGATACGCAGTATTTT.

The rearrangement joins TRBV5-6 to TRBJ1-5; no firm D call. The germline V gene encodes CDR1 SGHDT and CDR2 YYEEEE. V lost 4 bases to trimming and J lost 2 bases, with 16 bases between them. The CDR3 is 16 amino acids. CDR3 region: CASSLGAAAGNQPQHF. The CDR3 DNA follows: TGTGCCAGCAGCCTAGGCGCAGCCGCGGGCAATCAGCCCCAGCATTTT. The entire variable domain, with the rest obtained from reference TRBV5-6 and TRBJ1-5, is as follows: DAGVTQSPTHLIKTRGQQVTLRCSPKSGHDTVSWYQQALGQGPQFIFQYYEEEERQRGNFPDRFSGHQFPNYSSELNVNALLLGDSALYLCASSLGAAAGNQPQHFGDGTRLSIL.

This clonotype came up a few times. The rearrangement links TRBV7-2 to TRBJ1-5; 7 positions match TRBD1. Germline V gene data show CDR1 as SGHTA and CDR2 as FQGNSA. The CDR3 extends over 16 amino acids. Unmatched junction bases numbered 7, after V lost 5 bases and J lost 0 bases. This chain's CDR3 is CASSPHGTDSNQPQHF. The CDR3 bases are TGTGCCAGCAGCCCGCACGGGACAGATAGCAATCAGCCCCAGCATTTT.

The table lists this clonotype with many counts. The CDR3 loop reads CASSRRVNQPQHF. The CDR3 coding sequence is TGTGCCAGCAGCCGCAGGGTTAATCAGCCCCAGCATTTT. J is TRBJ1-5 and V is TRBV7-2, with D tentatively TRBD1 (5 bases). The CDR3 has 13 residues. CDR1 and CDR2 (germline): SGHTA, FQGNSA. The germline V and J ends were trimmed by 5 bases and 4 bases, with 9 bases remaining between them.